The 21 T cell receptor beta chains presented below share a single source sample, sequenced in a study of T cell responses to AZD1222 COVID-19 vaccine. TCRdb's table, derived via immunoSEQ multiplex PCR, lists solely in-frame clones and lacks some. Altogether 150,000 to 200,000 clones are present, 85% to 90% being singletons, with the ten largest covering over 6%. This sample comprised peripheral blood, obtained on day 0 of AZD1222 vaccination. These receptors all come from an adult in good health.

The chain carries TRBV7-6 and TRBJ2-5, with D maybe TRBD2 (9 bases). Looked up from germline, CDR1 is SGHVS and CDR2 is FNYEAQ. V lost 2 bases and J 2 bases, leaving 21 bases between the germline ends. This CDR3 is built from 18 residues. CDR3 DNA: TGTGCCAGCAGCTTACTCAGGGGGCGTCTAGCGGGACAAGAGACCCAGTACTTC. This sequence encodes CASSLLRGRLAGQETQYF. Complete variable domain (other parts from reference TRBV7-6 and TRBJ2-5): GAGVSQSPRYKVTKRGQDVALRCDPISGHVSLYWYRQALGQGPEFLTYFNYEAQQDKSGLPNDRFSAERPEGSISTLTIQRTEQRDSAMYRCASSLLRGRLAGQETQYFGPGTRLLVL.

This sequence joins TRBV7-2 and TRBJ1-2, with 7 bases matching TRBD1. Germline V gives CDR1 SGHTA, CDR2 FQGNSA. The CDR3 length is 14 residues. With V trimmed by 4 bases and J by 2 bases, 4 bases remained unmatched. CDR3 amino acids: CASSSLTGNYGYTF. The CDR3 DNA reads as TGTGCCAGCAGCTCGTTGACAGGGAACTATGGCTACACCTTC.

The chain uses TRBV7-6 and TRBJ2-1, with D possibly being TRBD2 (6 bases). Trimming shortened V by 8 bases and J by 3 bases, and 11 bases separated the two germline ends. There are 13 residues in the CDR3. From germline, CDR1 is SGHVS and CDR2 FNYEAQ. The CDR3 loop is CASGGIGYNEQFF. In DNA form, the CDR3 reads TGTGCCAGCGGGGGGATCGGCTACAATGAGCAGTTCTTC.

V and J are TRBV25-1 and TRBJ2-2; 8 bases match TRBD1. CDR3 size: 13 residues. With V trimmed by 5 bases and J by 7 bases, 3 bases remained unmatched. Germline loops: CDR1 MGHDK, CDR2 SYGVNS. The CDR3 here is CASSQGADGELFF. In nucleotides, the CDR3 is TGTGCCAGCAGTCAGGGGGCTGACGGGGAGCTGTTTTTT.

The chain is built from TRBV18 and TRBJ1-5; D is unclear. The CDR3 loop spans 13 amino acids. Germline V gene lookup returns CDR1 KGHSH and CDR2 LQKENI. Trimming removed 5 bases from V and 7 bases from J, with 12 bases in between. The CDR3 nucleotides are TGTGCCAGCTCATCCTCCCTGAGGCAGCCCCAGCATTTT. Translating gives CASSSSLRQPQHF.

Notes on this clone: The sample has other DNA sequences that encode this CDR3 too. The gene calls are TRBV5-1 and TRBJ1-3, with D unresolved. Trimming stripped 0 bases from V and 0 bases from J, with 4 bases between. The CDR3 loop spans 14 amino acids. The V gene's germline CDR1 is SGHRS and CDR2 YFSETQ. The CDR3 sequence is CASSLGSSGNTIYF. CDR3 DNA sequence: TGCGCCAGCAGCTTGGGCAGCTCTGGAAACACCATATATTTT.

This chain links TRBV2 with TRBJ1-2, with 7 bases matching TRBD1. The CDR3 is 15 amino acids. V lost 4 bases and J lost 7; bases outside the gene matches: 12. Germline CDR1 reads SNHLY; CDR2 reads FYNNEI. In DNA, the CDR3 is TGTGCCAGCAGTGCCCTAACAGGGGAGCTCTCTGGCTACACCTTC. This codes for CASSALTGELSGYTF. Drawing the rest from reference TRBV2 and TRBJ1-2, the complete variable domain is EPEVTQTPSHQVTQMGQEVILRCVPISNHLYFYWYRQILGQKVEFLVSFYNNEISEKSEIFDDQFSVERPDGSNFTLKIRSTKLEDSAMYFCASSALTGELSGYTFGSGTRLTVV.

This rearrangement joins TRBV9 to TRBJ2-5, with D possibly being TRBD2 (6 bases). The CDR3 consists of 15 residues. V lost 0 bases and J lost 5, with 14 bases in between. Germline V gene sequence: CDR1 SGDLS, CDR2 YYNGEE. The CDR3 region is CASSVATGVRETQYF. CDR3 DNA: TGTGCCAGCAGCGTAGCAACGGGGGTGCGGGAGACCCAGTACTTC.

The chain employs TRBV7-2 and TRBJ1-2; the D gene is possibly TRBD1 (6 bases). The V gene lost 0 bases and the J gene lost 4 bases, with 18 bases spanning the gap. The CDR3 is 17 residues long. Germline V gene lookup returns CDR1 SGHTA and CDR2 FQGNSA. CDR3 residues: CASSLALGGGGFYGYTF. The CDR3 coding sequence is TGTGCCAGCAGCTTAGCTTTGGGAGGAGGGGGGTTCTATGGCTACACCTTC.

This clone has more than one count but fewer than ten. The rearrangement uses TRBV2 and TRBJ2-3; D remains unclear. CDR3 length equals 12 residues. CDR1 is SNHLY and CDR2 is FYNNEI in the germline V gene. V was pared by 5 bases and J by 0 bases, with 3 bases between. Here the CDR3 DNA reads TGTGCCAGCAGTAGGAGCACAGATACGCAGTATTTT. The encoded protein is CASSRSTDTQYF. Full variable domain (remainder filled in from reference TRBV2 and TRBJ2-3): EPEVTQTPSHQVTQMGQEVILRCVPISNHLYFYWYRQILGQKVEFLVSFYNNEISEKSEIFDDQFSVERPDGSNFTLKIRSTKLEDSAMYFCASSRSTDTQYFGPGTRLTVL.

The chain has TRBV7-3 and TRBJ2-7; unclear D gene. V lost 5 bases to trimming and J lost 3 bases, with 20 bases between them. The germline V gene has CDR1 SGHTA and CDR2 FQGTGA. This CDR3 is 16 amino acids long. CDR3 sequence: CASSQGSSLLGYEQYF. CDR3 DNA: TGTGCCAGCAGCCAAGGTTCCTCCCTATTGGGCTACGAGCAGTACTTC.

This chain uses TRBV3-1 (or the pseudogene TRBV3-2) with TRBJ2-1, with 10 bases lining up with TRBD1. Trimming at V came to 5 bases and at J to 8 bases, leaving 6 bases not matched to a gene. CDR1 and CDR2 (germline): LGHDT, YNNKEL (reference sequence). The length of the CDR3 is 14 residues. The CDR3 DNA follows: TGTGCCAGCAGCAAGGACAGGGGGGTTCATGAGCAGTTCTTC. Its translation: CASSKDRGVHEQFF.

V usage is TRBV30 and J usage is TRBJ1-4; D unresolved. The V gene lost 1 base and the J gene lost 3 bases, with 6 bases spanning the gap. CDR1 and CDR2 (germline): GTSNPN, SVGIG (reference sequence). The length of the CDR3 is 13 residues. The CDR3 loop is CAWSAGANEKLFF. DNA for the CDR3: TGTGCCTGGAGTGCGGGTGCTAATGAAAAACTGTTTTTT.

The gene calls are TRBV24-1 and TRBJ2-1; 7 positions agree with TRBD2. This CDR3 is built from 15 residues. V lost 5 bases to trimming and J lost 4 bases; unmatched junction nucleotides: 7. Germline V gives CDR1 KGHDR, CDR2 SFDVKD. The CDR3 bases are TGTGCCACCAGTGCAGCGGGGCGAGATTACAATGAGCAGTTCTTC. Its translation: CATSAAGRDYNEQFF.

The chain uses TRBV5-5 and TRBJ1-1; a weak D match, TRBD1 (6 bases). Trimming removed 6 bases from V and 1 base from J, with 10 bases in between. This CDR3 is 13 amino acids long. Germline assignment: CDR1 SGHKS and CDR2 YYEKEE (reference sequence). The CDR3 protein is CASTQGSNTEAFF. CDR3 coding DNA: TGTGCCAGCACCCAGGGGTCGAACACTGAAGCTTTCTTT.

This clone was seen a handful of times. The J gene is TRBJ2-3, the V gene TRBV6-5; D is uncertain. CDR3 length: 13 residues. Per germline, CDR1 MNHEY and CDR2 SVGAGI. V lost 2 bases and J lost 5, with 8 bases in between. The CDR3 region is CASSYGDGDTQYF. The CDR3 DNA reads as TGTGCCAGCAGTTACGGAGATGGAGATACGCAGTATTTT.

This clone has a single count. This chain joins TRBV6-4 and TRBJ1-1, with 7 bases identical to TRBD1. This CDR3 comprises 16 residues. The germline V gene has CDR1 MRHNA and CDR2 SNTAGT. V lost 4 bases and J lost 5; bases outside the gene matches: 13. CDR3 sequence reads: CASSAPPDRAATEAFF. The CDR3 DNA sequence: TGTGCCAGCAGTGCCCCCCCCGACAGGGCGGCGACTGAAGCTTTCTTT.

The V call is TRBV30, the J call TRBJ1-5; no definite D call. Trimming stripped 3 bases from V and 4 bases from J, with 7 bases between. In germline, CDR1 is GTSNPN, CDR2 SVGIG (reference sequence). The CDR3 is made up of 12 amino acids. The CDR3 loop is CAWSPSNQPQHF. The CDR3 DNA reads TGTGCCTGGAGCCCGAGTAATCAGCCCCAGCATTTT.

This CDR3 is CASSLGLTYEQYF. The CDR3 DNA reads TGTGCCAGCAGCTTAGGGCTGACCTACGAGCAGTACTTC. The chain combines TRBV11-2 with TRBJ2-7; D ambiguous. Germline V gives CDR1 SGHAT, CDR2 FQNNGV. The CDR3 length is 13 residues. Trimming stripped 1 base from V and 2 bases from J, with 6 bases between.

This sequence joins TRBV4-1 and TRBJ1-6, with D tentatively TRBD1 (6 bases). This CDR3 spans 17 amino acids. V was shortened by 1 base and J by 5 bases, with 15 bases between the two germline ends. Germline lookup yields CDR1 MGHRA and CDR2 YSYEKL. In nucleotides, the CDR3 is TGCGCCAGCAGCCAAGTGACCGGGGGCGCCCATAATTCACCCCTCCACTTT. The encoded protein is CASSQVTGGAHNSPLHF.

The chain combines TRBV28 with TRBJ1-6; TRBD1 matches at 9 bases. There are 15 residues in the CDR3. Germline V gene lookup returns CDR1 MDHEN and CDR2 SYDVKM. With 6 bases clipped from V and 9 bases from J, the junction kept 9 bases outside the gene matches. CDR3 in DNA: TGTGCCAGCAGCCGGACCGGGACAGGGACTTCACCCCTCCACTTT. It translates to CASSRTGTGTSPLHF. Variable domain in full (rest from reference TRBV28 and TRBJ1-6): DVKVTQSSRYLVKRTGEKVFLECVQDMDHENMFWYRQDPGLGLRLIYFSYDVKMKEKGDIPEGYSVSREKKERFSLILESASTNQTSMYLCASSRTGTGTSPLHFGNGTRLTVT.